A selection of T cell receptor beta chains follows, all from one sample in a study of T cell responses to AZD1222 COVID-19 vaccine. Using immunoSEQ multiplex PCR, the repertoire was profiled, and TCRdb retains in-frame clones only, with some absent. Of about 140,000 clones listed, approximately 92% are singletons. The input for sequencing was peripheral blood, taken on day 0 of AZD1222 vaccination. The receptors were gathered from an adult in good health. Both conserved end residues are part of each CDR3. The D gene is left open where the match is weak. A clone size is listed for some rows: how often the clone was seen (once, few, many), or a class if it is expanded.

length: 13; D: -; V: TRBV28; size: -; J: TRBJ1-5; CDR3: CASSRNSNQPQHF; DNA: TGTGCCAGCAGTAGAAATAGCAATCAGCCCCAGCATTTT
length: 18; D: TRBD1; V: TRBV28; size: -; J: TRBJ2-6; CDR3: CASRLAGTVSSGANVLTF; DNA: TGTGCCAGCAGGTTGGCAGGGACAGTGAGCTCTGGGGCCAACGTCCTGACTTTC
length: 12; D: -; V: TRBV7-9; size: -; J: TRBJ1-1; CDR3: CASTLMNTEAFF; DNA: TGTGCCAGCACCCTCATGAACACTGAAGCTTTCTTT
length: 12; D: -; V: TRBV18; size: once; J: TRBJ1-2; CDR3: CASSPNTGLNTF; DNA: TGTGCCAGCTCACCAAACACAGGGCTAAATACCTTC
length: 14; D: -; V: TRBV7-2; size: -; J: TRBJ2-2; CDR3: CASSLGPNAGELFF; DNA: TGTGCCAGCAGCTTAGGGCCCAACGCCGGGGAGCTGTTTTTT
length: 15; D: -; V: TRBV4-1; size: -; J: TRBJ1-1; CDR3: CASSHIGRTNTEAFF; DNA: TGCGCCAGCAGCCACATAGGACGGACGAACACTGAAGCTTTCTTT
length: 16; D: TRBD2; V: TRBV7-3; size: -; J: TRBJ2-1; CDR3: CASSLNAGGRSNEQFF; DNA: TGTGCCAGCAGCTTAAACGCGGGGGGGCGTTCGAATGAGCAGTTCTTC
length: 15; D: -; V: TRBV18; size: -; J: TRBJ2-7; CDR3: CASSPPTGDPYEQYF; DNA: TGTGCCAGCTCACCACCGACGGGGGACCCCTACGAGCAGTACTTC
length: 14; D: TRBD1; V: TRBV2; size: -; J: TRBJ1-5; CDR3: CASSTTGGRQPQHF; DNA: TGTGCCAGCAGTACTACAGGGGGGCGACAGCCCCAGCATTTT
length: 14; D: TRBD1; V: TRBV10-3; size: -; J: TRBJ2-1; CDR3: CAISPGTGYNEQFF; DNA: TGTGCCATCAGCCCCGGGACAGGTTACAATGAGCAGTTCTTC
length: 15; D: TRBD2; V: TRBV7-3; size: -; J: TRBJ2-5; CDR3: CASSLAGLAEETQYF; DNA: TGTGCCAGCAGCTTGGCGGGACTAGCCGAAGAGACCCAGTACTTC
length: 13; D: -; V: TRBV18; size: -; J: TRBJ1-5; CDR3: CASSPDGHQPQHF; DNA: TGTGCCAGCTCACCGGACGGGCATCAGCCCCAGCATTTT
length: 14; D: -; V: TRBV21-1; size: -; J: TRBJ1-2; CDR3: CASSKVGPSNGYTF; DNA: TGTGCCAGCAGCAAAGTGGGACCGTCCAATGGCTACACCTTC
length: 17; D: TRBD1; V: TRBV13; size: -; J: TRBJ1-2; CDR3: CASSLGPNYSGGYGYTF; DNA: TGTGCCAGCAGCTTAGGGCCCAACTACTCAGGGGGCTATGGCTACACCTTC
length: 13; D: -; V: TRBV11-2; size: -; J: TRBJ2-7; CDR3: CASSLNFFYEQYF; DNA: TGTGCCAGCAGCTTAAACTTCTTTTACGAGCAGTACTTC
length: 15; D: -; V: TRBV5-1; size: -; J: TRBJ1-4; CDR3: CASSRQAATNEKLFF; DNA: TGCGCCAGCAGCCGACAGGCCGCAACTAATGAAAAACTGTTTTTT
length: 16; D: TRBD1; V: TRBV25-1; size: -; J: TRBJ1-6; CDR3: CASSPSYRGGNSPLHF; DNA: TGTGCCAGCAGCCCCAGTTACAGGGGTGGTAATTCACCCCTCCACTTT
length: 12; D: -; V: TRBV27; size: -; J: TRBJ2-1; CDR3: CASSYGDNEQFF; DNA: TGTGCCAGCAGTTACGGTGACAATGAGCAGTTCTTC
length: 13; D: -; V: TRBV12-3/TRBV12-4; size: -; J: TRBJ1-2; CDR3: CASSEAIGYGYTF; DNA: TGTGCCAGCAGTGAGGCAATCGGCTATGGCTACACCTTC
length: 14; D: -; V: TRBV3-1/TRBV3-2; size: -; J: TRBJ1-1; CDR3: CASSSKDIFTEAFF; DNA: TGTGCCAGCAGCTCTAAGGACATCTTCACTGAAGCTTTCTTT
length: 16; D: -; V: TRBV2; size: -; J: TRBJ1-3; CDR3: CASSEAPIFSGNTIYF; DNA: TGTGCCAGCAGTGAAGCGCCCATCTTCTCTGGAAACACCATATATTTT
length: 14; D: -; V: TRBV7-2; size: once; J: TRBJ1-6; CDR3: CASSLGQTRTPLHF; DNA: TGTGCCAGCAGCTTAGGACAGACTCGGACACCCCTCCACTTT
length: 14; D: -; V: TRBV7-2; size: -; J: TRBJ1-3; CDR3: CASSLALQGHTIYF; DNA: TGTGCCAGCAGCTTAGCGCTACAGGGACACACCATATATTTT
length: 14; D: -; V: TRBV19; size: -; J: TRBJ1-5; CDR3: CASRRNPEGQPQHF; DNA: TGTGCCAGTAGGCGGAACCCGGAGGGCCAGCCCCAGCATTTT
length: 15; D: -; V: TRBV27; size: -; J: TRBJ1-5; CDR3: CASSLNRDSNQPQHF; DNA: TGTGCCAGCAGTTTAAACAGGGATAGCAATCAGCCCCAGCATTTT
length: 18; D: TRBD2; V: TRBV5-1; size: -; J: TRBJ2-2; CDR3: CASSFGTLAGGSTGELFF; DNA: TGCGCCAGCAGCTTCGGGACCTTAGCGGGAGGGAGCACCGGGGAGCTGTTTTTT
length: 14; D: -; V: TRBV6-2/TRBV6-3; size: -; J: TRBJ1-2; CDR3: CASSYSFGGGGYTF; DNA: TGTGCCAGCAGTTACTCTTTCGGGGGCGGAGGCTACACCTTC
length: 16; D: -; V: TRBV7-2; size: -; J: TRBJ1-1; CDR3: CASILKGRVGDTEAFF; DNA: TGTGCCAGCATTCTAAAAGGCAGGGTGGGGGACACTGAAGCTTTCTTT
length: 14; D: TRBD1; V: TRBV28; size: -; J: TRBJ2-7; CDR3: CASRTGDLLYEQYF; DNA: TGTGCCAGCAGGACAGGGGATCTTTTGTACGAGCAGTACTTC
length: 14; D: TRBD1; V: TRBV11-2; size: -; J: TRBJ1-1; CDR3: CASSQPGRGSEAFF; DNA: TGTGCCAGCAGCCAGCCGGGCAGGGGGTCTGAAGCTTTCTTT
length: 15; D: TRBD1; V: TRBV5-1; size: -; J: TRBJ2-1; CDR3: CASSLGDRDIPEQFF; DNA: TGCGCCAGCAGCTTGGGTGACAGGGATATTCCTGAGCAGTTCTTC
length: 14; D: -; V: TRBV9; size: -; J: TRBJ2-7; CDR3: CASSAQATFSEQYF; DNA: TGTGCCAGCAGCGCTCAGGCCACCTTCTCCGAGCAGTACTTC
length: 15; D: -; V: TRBV18; size: -; J: TRBJ1-1; CDR3: CASSPSRGEDTEAFF; DNA: TGTGCCAGCTCACCATCCCGGGGGGAGGACACTGAAGCTTTCTTT
length: 16; D: TRBD2; V: TRBV15; size: once; J: TRBJ2-2; CDR3: CATSRGLAANTGELFF; DNA: TGTGCCACCAGCCGCGGGCTAGCGGCGAACACCGGGGAGCTGTTTTTT
length: 16; D: -; V: TRBV4-1; size: few; J: TRBJ2-1; CDR3: CASSQGGRVAYNEQFF; DNA: TGCGCCAGCAGCCAAGGGGGCAGGGTGGCCTACAATGAGCAGTTCTTC
length: 15; D: TRBD2; V: TRBV6-4; size: -; J: TRBJ2-1; CDR3: CASSPSSGGHNEQFF; DNA: TGTGCCAGCAGTCCTTCTAGCGGGGGCCACAATGAGCAGTTCTTC
length: 15; D: TRBD1; V: TRBV9; size: few; J: TRBJ1-3; CDR3: CASSVDRTPGNTIYF; DNA: TGTGCCAGCAGCGTGGACAGGACTCCTGGAAACACCATATATTTT
length: 14; D: -; V: TRBV4-1; size: few; J: TRBJ2-7; CDR3: CASSPQKPRDEQYF; DNA: TGCGCCAGCAGCCCGCAAAAACCCCGAGACGAGCAGTACTTC
length: 14; D: TRBD1; V: TRBV7-9; size: -; J: TRBJ1-1; CDR3: CASSFSGGKTEAFF; DNA: TGTGCCAGCAGCTTTTCAGGGGGCAAGACTGAAGCTTTCTTT
length: 15; D: TRBD2; V: TRBV4-1; size: -; J: TRBJ2-7; CDR3: CASSQPPGLFGEQYF; DNA: TGCGCCAGCAGCCAACCACCGGGACTATTTGGCGAGCAGTACTTC
length: 13; D: -; V: TRBV3-1/TRBV3-2; size: -; J: TRBJ2-5; CDR3: CASSQEDRGTQYF; DNA: TGTGCCAGCAGCCAAGAAGATCGAGGGACCCAGTACTTC
length: 14; D: -; V: TRBV4-1; size: -; J: TRBJ2-5; CDR3: CASTNPGVTETQYF; DNA: TGCGCCAGCACCAATCCAGGGGTCACAGAGACCCAGTACTTC
length: 14; D: TRBD1; V: TRBV6-5; size: -; J: TRBJ1-5; CDR3: CASTDRGDYQPQHF; DNA: TGTGCCAGCACGGACAGGGGGGACTATCAGCCCCAGCATTTT
length: 15; D: -; V: TRBV7-2; size: -; J: TRBJ2-5; CDR3: CASSALGEWAETQYF; DNA: TGTGCCAGCAGCGCCCTCGGGGAGTGGGCAGAGACCCAGTACTTC
length: 17; D: TRBD1; V: TRBV10-3; size: -; J: TRBJ2-7; CDR3: CAITPTGGELGPYEQYF; DNA: TGTGCCATCACCCCGACAGGGGGCGAGCTGGGTCCCTACGAGCAGTACTTC